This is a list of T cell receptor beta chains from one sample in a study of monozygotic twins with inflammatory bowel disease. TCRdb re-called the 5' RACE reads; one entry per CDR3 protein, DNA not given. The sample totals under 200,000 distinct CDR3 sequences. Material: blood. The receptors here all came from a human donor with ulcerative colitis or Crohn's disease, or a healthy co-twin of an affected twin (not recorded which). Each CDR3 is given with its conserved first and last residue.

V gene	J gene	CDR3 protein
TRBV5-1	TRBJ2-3	CASRSRPSSSDTQYF
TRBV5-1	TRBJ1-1	CASSQDGGLNTEAFF
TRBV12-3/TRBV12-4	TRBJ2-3	CASTSGGTGAGELTDTQYF
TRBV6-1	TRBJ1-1	CATTPGGDEHTEAFF
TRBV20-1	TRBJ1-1	CSARDQLMNTEAFF
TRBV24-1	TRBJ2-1	CATGRTPLNEQFF
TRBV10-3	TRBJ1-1	CAISRTTVNTEAFF
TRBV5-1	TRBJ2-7	CASSPEGRSANYEQYF
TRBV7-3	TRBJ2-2	CASSILTGNTGELFF
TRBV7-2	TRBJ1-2	CARSSMTEYGYTF
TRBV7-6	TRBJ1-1	CASKGLNTEAFF
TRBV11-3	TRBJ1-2	CASSDRTGYGYTF
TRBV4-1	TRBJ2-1	CASRVAGVSNEQFF
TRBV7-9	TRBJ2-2	CASSLGLAGTTGELFF
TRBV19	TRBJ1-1	CASSYLPGGNTEAFF
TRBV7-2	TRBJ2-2	CASSFVGSDTGELFF
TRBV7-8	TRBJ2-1	CASSLEGTSGSWNEQFF
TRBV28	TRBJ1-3	CVTDRGHAIYF
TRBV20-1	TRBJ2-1	CSFLRLNNEQFF
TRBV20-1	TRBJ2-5	CSAREFTSLAGAETQYF
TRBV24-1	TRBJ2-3	CATSDPDRGHTQYF
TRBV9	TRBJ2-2	CASSVATPGVAGELFF
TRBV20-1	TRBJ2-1	CSAPPGRGYNEQFF
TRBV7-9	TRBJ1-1	CASRVGVNTEAFF
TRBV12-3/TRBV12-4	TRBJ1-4	CASTRGSGEKLFF
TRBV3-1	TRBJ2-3	CASSQDRLSTDTQYF
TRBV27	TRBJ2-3	CASSPQGARVDTQYF
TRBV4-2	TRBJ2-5	CASSQPEGSQETQYF
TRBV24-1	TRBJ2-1	CATSGSENEQFF
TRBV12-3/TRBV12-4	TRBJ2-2	CASSYETGGFRELFF
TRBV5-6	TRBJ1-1	CASSQDMENTEAFF
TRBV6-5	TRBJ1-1	CASSYFWTGEAFF